Listed here is a single TCR beta chain. The sample belongs to a study of blood T cell repertoires in COVID-19. Study overall: From T cells, B-cell-depleted T cells, or PBMCs came the material, which was cDNA or gDNA.

Original data processing: Researchers report that nucleated cell counts were estimated from reference gene primer amplification. Clones were sequenced by immunoSEQ multiplex PCR, and TCRdb holds only the in-frame ones, with some missing. The V and J calls and clone size come from that table; D and trimming were worked out from the DNA. The sample lists under 300,000 clones, approximately 87% occurring once. The sequence derives from a man between 60 and 70 years old with acute or convalescent COVID-19. Sequenced input: peripheral blood.

The DNA of the CDR3 is TGTGCCAGCAGTCCCGGGACAGACAATGAAAAACTGTTTTTT. Translated, it gives CASSPGTDNEKLFF. V and J are TRBV6-1 and TRBJ1-4, with 7 bases identical to TRBD1. V dropped 5 bases and J dropped 5; count of bases not matched to a gene: 5. This CDR3 comprises 14 residues. The germline gives CDR1 MNHNS, CDR2 SASEGT.